This T cell receptor (beta chain) came from a study of blood T cells in healthy people across ages. This clonotype was found once. One end of the junction fails to match germline, which may point to a read error. This CDR3 has 17 amino acids. The germline CDR1 and CDR2 sequences are SGDLS and YYNGEE. A sample-barcoded 5' primer and a J-beta primer mix were used in a second PCR of roughly 7 to 12 cycles. TCRdb reanalysed the 5' RACE reads using MiXCR and keeps one entry per CDR3 protein. The data show around 650,000 distinct CDR3 sequences, around 43% seen once. The specimen sequenced was blood. The chain combines TRBV9 with TRBJ1-2, with no clear D. This receptor was taken from a man older than 75 in good health. The CDR3 is CACSVEWGSSANYGYTF. In DNA, the CDR3 is TGTGCCTGCAGCGTAGAATGGGGTTCAAGCGCTAACTATGGCTACACCTTC. Variable domain in full (rest from reference TRBV9 and TRBJ1-2): DSGVTQTPKHLITATGQRVTLRCSPRSGDLSVYWYQQSLDQGLQFLIQYYNGEERAKGNILERFSAQQFPDLHSELNLSSLELGDSALYFCACSVEWGSSANYGYTFGSGTRLTVV.